This is a list of T cell receptor beta chains from one sample in a study of cytomegalovirus exposure and HLA in healthy donors. Assay used: immunoSEQ multiplex PCR; TCRdb lists only in-frame clones, some missing. The sample lists approximately 100,000 clones; 65% to 80% were seen once. The specimen was PBMCs. These receptors came from a woman aged 40-49 years in good health and CMV-seronegative. The CDR3 runs from the conserved cysteine through the conserved F or W. Fields, in order: clone size, V gene, D gene, J gene, CDR3 protein, CDR3 DNA. A D gene is named only where the DNA matches it firmly. Clone sizes are given selectively: once, few, many, or a class where the clone is expanded.

clone_size: NA; v_call: TRBV7-3; d_call: TRBD2; j_call: TRBJ2-7; cdr3_aa: CASSAMGEGHEQYF; cdr3_nt: TGTGCCAGCAGCGCAATGGGGGAGGGTCACGAGCAGTACTTC
clone_size: NA; v_call: TRBV6-5; d_call: TRBD1; j_call: TRBJ2-7; cdr3_aa: CASRGQGYEQYF; cdr3_nt: TGTGCCAGCAGGGGACAGGGTTACGAGCAGTACTTC
clone_size: NA; v_call: TRBV5-1; d_call: TRBD1; j_call: TRBJ2-2; cdr3_aa: CASSLSGQAPGELFF; cdr3_nt: TGCGCCAGCAGCCTAAGCGGACAGGCCCCCGGGGAGCTGTTTTTT
clone_size: NA; v_call: TRBV29-1; d_call: TRBD1; j_call: TRBJ1-1; cdr3_aa: CSVARGLDTEAFF; cdr3_nt: TGCAGCGTGGCCAGGGGGCTCGACACTGAAGCTTTCTTT
clone_size: NA; v_call: TRBV4-2; d_call: NA; j_call: TRBJ2-7; cdr3_aa: CASSQDLRGNYEQYF; cdr3_nt: TGTGCCAGCAGCCAAGATCTGCGCGGAAACTACGAGCAGTACTTC
clone_size: NA; v_call: TRBV19; d_call: TRBD2; j_call: TRBJ2-5; cdr3_aa: CASSPGLAGRETQYF; cdr3_nt: TGTGCCAGTAGTCCGGGACTAGCGGGAAGAGAGACCCAGTACTTC
clone_size: NA; v_call: TRBV5-5; d_call: TRBD2; j_call: TRBJ2-3; cdr3_aa: CASSPGLQSTDTQYF; cdr3_nt: TGTGCCAGCAGCCCGGGACTACAAAGCACAGATACGCAGTATTTT
clone_size: NA; v_call: TRBV28; d_call: NA; j_call: TRBJ1-3; cdr3_aa: CASSFGVPGNTIYF; cdr3_nt: TGTGCCAGCAGCTTCGGTGTCCCTGGAAACACCATATATTTT
clone_size: NA; v_call: TRBV7-9; d_call: NA; j_call: TRBJ2-7; cdr3_aa: CASSSTGLNSYEQYF; cdr3_nt: TGTGCCAGCAGCTCAACAGGGCTTAATAGCTACGAGCAGTACTTC
clone_size: few; v_call: TRBV5-4; d_call: TRBD2; j_call: TRBJ2-3; cdr3_aa: CASSFGAGGTDTQYF; cdr3_nt: TGTGCCAGCAGCTTCGGAGCGGGGGGCACAGATACGCAGTATTTT
clone_size: NA; v_call: TRBV11-3; d_call: NA; j_call: TRBJ2-2; cdr3_aa: CASSLGGLRTGELFF; cdr3_nt: TGTGCCAGCAGCTTAGGGGGGCTTAGGACCGGGGAGCTGTTTTTT
clone_size: NA; v_call: TRBV19; d_call: TRBD1; j_call: TRBJ2-3; cdr3_aa: CASSRNTGEDTQYF; cdr3_nt: TGTGCCAGTAGTAGGAACACAGGGGAAGATACGCAGTATTTT
clone_size: NA; v_call: TRBV14; d_call: NA; j_call: TRBJ2-5; cdr3_aa: CASSQSGYLGNQYF; cdr3_nt: TGTGCCAGCAGCCAAAGCGGTTACCTAGGGAACCAGTACTTC
clone_size: NA; v_call: TRBV28; d_call: NA; j_call: TRBJ1-2; cdr3_aa: CASSSGQGKVEQGYTF; cdr3_nt: TGTGCCAGCAGTTCTGGGCAGGGCAAAGTAGAGCAGGGCTACACCTTC
clone_size: NA; v_call: TRBV29-1; d_call: NA; j_call: TRBJ1-1; cdr3_aa: CSVEKGMNTEAFF; cdr3_nt: TGCAGCGTTGAAAAGGGGATGAACACTGAAGCTTTCTTT
clone_size: NA; v_call: TRBV30; d_call: TRBD1; j_call: TRBJ2-7; cdr3_aa: CAWSLKRGTGGSYEQYF; cdr3_nt: TGTGCCTGGAGTCTTAAACGAGGGACAGGGGGCTCCTACGAGCAGTACTTC
clone_size: NA; v_call: TRBV15; d_call: NA; j_call: TRBJ1-4; cdr3_aa: CATSTYERRGEKLFF; cdr3_nt: TGTGCCACCAGTACCTATGAAAGGAGAGGTGAAAAACTGTTTTTT
clone_size: NA; v_call: TRBV2; d_call: TRBD1; j_call: TRBJ2-7; cdr3_aa: CASSISGTGLSYEQYF; cdr3_nt: TGTGCCAGCAGCATCTCCGGGACAGGCCTTTCCTACGAGCAGTACTTC
clone_size: few; v_call: TRBV5-1; d_call: NA; j_call: TRBJ1-4; cdr3_aa: CASSTSPRGTNEKLFF; cdr3_nt: TGCGCCAGCAGCACGTCCCCTCGAGGGACTAATGAAAAACTGTTTTTT
clone_size: NA; v_call: TRBV6-5; d_call: TRBD1; j_call: TRBJ2-1; cdr3_aa: CASMTGAKNEQFF; cdr3_nt: TGTGCCAGCATGACAGGGGCAAAGAATGAGCAGTTCTTC
clone_size: NA; v_call: TRBV19; d_call: TRBD1; j_call: TRBJ1-1; cdr3_aa: CASSIGTGAAEAFF; cdr3_nt: TGTGCCAGTAGTATCGGGACAGGGGCTGCTGAAGCTTTCTTT
clone_size: few; v_call: TRBV27; d_call: TRBD2; j_call: TRBJ2-1; cdr3_aa: CASSTHPRTSGRVLSSYNEQFF; cdr3_nt: TGTGCCAGCAGTACTCACCCCAGGACTAGCGGGAGGGTCCTGAGCTCCTACAATGAGCAGTTCTTC
clone_size: NA; v_call: TRBV7-9; d_call: NA; j_call: TRBJ2-7; cdr3_aa: CASSLDPGALVKQYF; cdr3_nt: TGTGCCAGCAGCTTAGATCCGGGAGCATTGGTCAAGCAGTACTTC
clone_size: NA; v_call: TRBV25-1; d_call: TRBD1; j_call: TRBJ2-7; cdr3_aa: CASSEIGDSSYEQYF; cdr3_nt: TGTGCCAGCAGTGAAATCGGGGACAGCTCCTACGAGCAGTACTTC
clone_size: NA; v_call: TRBV19; d_call: TRBD1; j_call: TRBJ1-4; cdr3_aa: CASSIRGCHRGNAATFRSFF; cdr3_nt: TGTGCCAGTAGTATCAGGGGATGCCACAGGGGGAACGCCGCTACTTTCCGAAGCTTTTTT
clone_size: NA; v_call: TRBV7-7; d_call: TRBD2; j_call: TRBJ2-5; cdr3_aa: CASSFGGGGAQETQYF; cdr3_nt: TGTGCTAGCAGCTTCGGCGGCGGGGGGGCCCAAGAGACCCAGTACTTC
clone_size: NA; v_call: TRBV2; d_call: NA; j_call: TRBJ2-3; cdr3_aa: CASKVTSLRDTQYF; cdr3_nt: TGTGCCAGCAAGGTGACAAGTCTACGAGATACGCAGTATTTT
clone_size: NA; v_call: TRBV11-3; d_call: TRBD1; j_call: TRBJ2-1; cdr3_aa: CASSLRDSSYNEQFF; cdr3_nt: TGTGCCAGCAGCCTTAGGGACAGCTCCTACAATGAGCAGTTCTTC
clone_size: NA; v_call: TRBV28; d_call: TRBD2; j_call: TRBJ2-7; cdr3_aa: CASRLERESSYEQYF; cdr3_nt: TGTGCCAGCAGACTAGAGCGGGAGAGTTCCTACGAGCAGTACTTC
clone_size: NA; v_call: TRBV6-4; d_call: NA; j_call: TRBJ2-1; cdr3_aa: CASSVIQGSGNEQFF; cdr3_nt: TGTGCCAGCAGTGTAATTCAGGGTTCGGGCAATGAGCAGTTCTTC
clone_size: NA; v_call: TRBV28; d_call: TRBD2; j_call: TRBJ2-3; cdr3_aa: CASSLTSGGEPTQTDTQYF; cdr3_nt: TGTGCCAGCAGTTTGACTAGCGGGGGAGAACCTACGCAAACAGATACGCAGTATTTT
clone_size: NA; v_call: TRBV7-8; d_call: TRBD1; j_call: TRBJ2-4; cdr3_aa: CASSSTGVGAKNIQYF; cdr3_nt: TGTGCCAGCAGCTCAACAGGGGTGGGGGCCAAAAACATTCAGTACTTC
clone_size: NA; v_call: TRBV9; d_call: NA; j_call: TRBJ2-5; cdr3_aa: CASSVGHAQETQYF; cdr3_nt: TGTGCCAGCAGCGTAGGGCACGCACAAGAGACCCAGTACTTC
clone_size: NA; v_call: TRBV6-6; d_call: TRBD1; j_call: TRBJ2-1; cdr3_aa: CASSRTGGGNEQFF; cdr3_nt: TGTGCCAGCTCACGGACAGGGGGTGGCAATGAGCAGTTCTTC
clone_size: NA; v_call: TRBV7-8; d_call: TRBD2; j_call: TRBJ2-5; cdr3_aa: CASSLGREVLRETQYF; cdr3_nt: TGTGCCAGCAGCTTAGGGCGGGAGGTCTTGCGGGAGACCCAGTACTTC
clone_size: NA; v_call: TRBV2; d_call: TRBD2; j_call: TRBJ2-3; cdr3_aa: CASSESSGYTDTQYF; cdr3_nt: TGTGCCAGCAGTGAATCTAGCGGATACACAGATACGCAGTATTTT
clone_size: NA; v_call: TRBV7-9; d_call: TRBD1; j_call: TRBJ1-1; cdr3_aa: CSSSLDRGQSQNTEAFF; cdr3_nt: TGTTCCAGCAGCTTAGACAGGGGCCAATCTCAGAACACTGAAGCTTTCTTT
clone_size: NA; v_call: TRBV4-3; d_call: TRBD2; j_call: TRBJ2-3; cdr3_aa: CASSQDLTSGGGTDTQYF; cdr3_nt: TGCGCCAGCAGCCAAGATTTAACTAGCGGGGGGGGCACAGATACGCAGTATTTT
clone_size: once; v_call: TRBV27; d_call: NA; j_call: TRBJ1-2; cdr3_aa: CASRSTENYGYTF; cdr3_nt: TGTGCCAGCAGGTCTACAGAAAACTATGGCTACACCTTC
clone_size: NA; v_call: TRBV5-1; d_call: NA; j_call: TRBJ1-1; cdr3_aa: CASSLREGITEAFF; cdr3_nt: TGCGCCAGCAGCTTGAGGGAGGGCATTACTGAAGCTTTCTTT
clone_size: few; v_call: TRBV30; d_call: TRBD2; j_call: TRBJ2-5; cdr3_aa: CAWSRLASETQYF; cdr3_nt: TGTGCCTGGAGTCGACTAGCATCCGAGACCCAGTACTTC
clone_size: few; v_call: TRBV7-6; d_call: TRBD1; j_call: TRBJ1-6; cdr3_aa: CASSGQANSPLHF; cdr3_nt: TGTGCCAGCAGCGGACAGGCTAATTCACCCCTCCACTTT
clone_size: NA; v_call: TRBV29-1; d_call: NA; j_call: TRBJ1-2; cdr3_aa: CSVEGTGVSGYTF; cdr3_nt: TGCAGCGTTGAAGGCACAGGAGTGAGCGGCTACACCTTC
clone_size: once; v_call: TRBV13; d_call: TRBD1; j_call: TRBJ2-7; cdr3_aa: CASSEEGQGRTYEQYF; cdr3_nt: TGTGCCAGCAGCGAGGAGGGACAGGGCCGGACCTACGAGCAGTACTTC
clone_size: once; v_call: TRBV20-1; d_call: TRBD2; j_call: TRBJ2-7; cdr3_aa: CSAGDYDEQYF; cdr3_nt: TGCAGTGCTGGGGACTATGACGAGCAGTACTTC
clone_size: NA; v_call: TRBV21-1; d_call: NA; j_call: TRBJ1-5; cdr3_aa: CASSSNPGQYSNQPQHF; cdr3_nt: TGTGCCAGCAGCTCCAATCCGGGACAATATAGCAATCAGCCCCAGCATTTT
clone_size: NA; v_call: TRBV30; d_call: TRBD1; j_call: TRBJ1-1; cdr3_aa: CAWRGQGNTEAFF; cdr3_nt: TGTGCCTGGAGAGGACAGGGGAACACTGAAGCTTTCTTT
clone_size: NA; v_call: TRBV5-1; d_call: TRBD1; j_call: TRBJ2-7; cdr3_aa: CASSLDGTGAYEQYF; cdr3_nt: TGCGCCAGCAGTCTCGATGGGACAGGGGCCTACGAGCAGTACTTC
clone_size: NA; v_call: TRBV25-1; d_call: NA; j_call: TRBJ2-3; cdr3_aa: CASSEYIRAGADTQYF; cdr3_nt: TGTGCCAGCAGTGAATATATTCGGGCGGGCGCAGATACGCAGTATTTT
clone_size: NA; v_call: TRBV7-3; d_call: NA; j_call: TRBJ2-2; cdr3_aa: CASSLQGNTGELFF; cdr3_nt: TGTGCCAGCAGCCTACAGGGGAACACCGGGGAGCTGTTTTTT
clone_size: NA; v_call: TRBV11-2; d_call: NA; j_call: TRBJ2-2; cdr3_aa: CASSLRGAWVPGELFF; cdr3_nt: TGTGCCAGCAGCTTACGGGGGGCGTGGGTCCCCGGGGAGCTGTTTTTT
clone_size: NA; v_call: TRBV30; d_call: TRBD1; j_call: TRBJ1-2; cdr3_aa: CAWTGTGGAYYGYTF; cdr3_nt: TGTGCCTGGACCGGGACAGGGGGTGCTTACTATGGCTACACCTTC
clone_size: NA; v_call: TRBV6-5; d_call: NA; j_call: TRBJ1-1; cdr3_aa: CASSSAGWDTEAFF; cdr3_nt: TGTGCCAGCAGTTCGGCAGGTTGGGACACTGAAGCTTTCTTT
clone_size: few; v_call: TRBV25-1; d_call: NA; j_call: TRBJ2-7; cdr3_aa: CASSESGRGDEQYF; cdr3_nt: TGTGCCAGCAGTGAATCGGGCAGGGGTGACGAGCAGTACTTC
clone_size: NA; v_call: TRBV6-1; d_call: NA; j_call: TRBJ2-3; cdr3_aa: CASSEGAQRSTDTQYF; cdr3_nt: TGTGCCAGCAGTGAAGGGGCCCAGCGGAGCACAGATACGCAGTATTTT